The entry that follows covers one T cell receptor beta chain sequence. Its target is not known. This specimen comes from a study of shared clonotypes between healthy human individuals. Overall study: Three plates were used per donor for CD4 naive, three for CD4 memory, two for CD8 naive and one for CD8 memory.

Notes on the study in general: Estimated richness values were generally larger in naive subsets than in memory subsets.

Sequenced by immunoSEQ multiplex PCR; TCRdb stores in-frame clones only, minus some. This repertoire shows about 610,000 clones, roughly 97% found once; its top ten account for approximately 0.057%. The CDR3 is 14 residues long. The ends were cut back, 2 bases at V and 0 bases at J, with 10 bases in the middle. Germline-derived CDR1 and CDR2 are SQVTM and ANQGSEA. The source is a woman aged 30 to 39 in good health. The chain uses TRBV29-1 and TRBJ1-2; D is unresolved. Sequenced input: naive CD4+ T cells sorted from blood. Subset given: CD45RA+ positively selected. The DNA for the CDR3 is TGCAGCGTTGAAAGACGGTTAGCTAACTATGGCTACACCTTC. Residues: CSVERRLANYGYTF.